This TCR beta chain was captured by sequencing in a study of shared clonotypes between healthy human individuals. Measured with immunoSEQ multiplex PCR; TCRdb has only the in-frame clones, and not every one. Found here are about 1.5 million clones, roughly 95% of them singletons; the top ten hold roughly 1.2%. Between the trimmed V and J ends, which lost 6 bases and 6 bases, there was a span of 12 bases. CDR3 length: 13 amino acids. Germline V CDR1 and CDR2: MNHEY, SVGAGI. This clone was seen more than once but under ten times. Its antigen is still unknown. Recent vaccinations or acute infections were absent in the healthy HIV-negative adult donors. The donors were all Caucasian adults (living in Nashville, Tennessee). Study results and limitations: In four donors, roughly 5.2% of naive CD4 clonotypes appeared in common. Rarefaction indicated that sorted-subset sequencing remained incomplete although depth was large.

The sample comprised naive CD4+ T cells sorted from blood. The subset here: CD45RA+ positively selected. The V call is TRBV6-5, the J call TRBJ1-5, with D tentatively TRBD1 (5 bases). The source is a man aged 25 to 45 in good health. CDR3: CASRTGGTQPQHF. DNA of the CDR3: TGTGCCAGCAGAACGGGGGGAACTCAGCCCCAGCATTTT.